Listed below are T cell receptor beta chains from one sample, sequenced in a study of cytomegalovirus exposure and HLA in healthy donors. Only in-frame clones appear in the TCRdb table, and some are missing; sequencing was by immunoSEQ multiplex PCR. The sample carries 150,000 to 180,000 clones, 80% to 90% recorded once. Sequences were obtained from PBMCs. The receptors come from a man younger than 30 in good health and CMV-seropositive. The CDR3 runs from the conserved cysteine through the conserved F or W. Fields, in order: V gene, D gene, J gene, clone size, CDR3 DNA, CDR3 protein. The D gene is left open where the match is weak. Not every row has a clone size; where given, it reads once, few, many or a size class.

V gene: TRBV6-1; D gene: TRBD1; J gene: TRBJ2-7; clone size: NA; CDR3 DNA: TGTGCCAGCAGTGCCGGGACAGGATACGAGCAGTACTTC; CDR3 protein: CASSAGTGYEQYF
V gene: TRBV19; D gene: TRBD1; J gene: TRBJ2-5; clone size: NA; CDR3 DNA: TGTGCCAGTAGCCCCACAGGGGGCTGGGAGACCCAGTACTTC; CDR3 protein: CASSPTGGWETQYF
V gene: TRBV6-5; D gene: NA; J gene: TRBJ1-1; clone size: NA; CDR3 DNA: TGTGCCAGCAGTACCCCGAGGTCGAACACTGAAGCTTTCTTT; CDR3 protein: CASSTPRSNTEAFF
V gene: TRBV27; D gene: TRBD1; J gene: TRBJ2-7; clone size: NA; CDR3 DNA: TGTGCCAGCAGCCTCGACCACAGGGGGCTCGAGCAGTACTTC; CDR3 protein: CASSLDHRGLEQYF
V gene: TRBV6-5; D gene: NA; J gene: TRBJ1-2; clone size: NA; CDR3 DNA: TGTGCCAGCAGCCCCCGGACCGGGAGAGGCTACACCTTC; CDR3 protein: CASSPRTGRGYTF
V gene: TRBV30; D gene: TRBD1; J gene: TRBJ1-2; clone size: NA; CDR3 DNA: TGTGCCTGGAGGGGACAGGGTTTAGGGGGCTACACCTTC; CDR3 protein: CAWRGQGLGGYTF
V gene: TRBV5-6; D gene: NA; J gene: TRBJ2-7; clone size: NA; CDR3 DNA: TGTGCCAGCAGCTTGGAACGGAGCTCCTACGAGCAGTACTTC; CDR3 protein: CASSLERSSYEQYF
V gene: TRBV11-3; D gene: NA; J gene: TRBJ2-7; clone size: NA; CDR3 DNA: TGTGCCAGCAGCTTAGATGGACAGAACGAGCAGTACTTC; CDR3 protein: CASSLDGQNEQYF
V gene: TRBV13; D gene: TRBD2; J gene: TRBJ2-1; clone size: NA; CDR3 DNA: TGTGCCAGCAGCTTAGAAGAGCGGGAGAATAATGAGCAGTTCTTC; CDR3 protein: CASSLEERENNEQFF
V gene: TRBV5-1; D gene: TRBD2; J gene: TRBJ2-1; clone size: NA; CDR3 DNA: TGCGCCAGCAGCCACCTAAGTAGCGGGGGGGCCAAAGAGCAGTTCTTC; CDR3 protein: CASSHLSSGGAKEQFF
V gene: TRBV5-6; D gene: TRBD1; J gene: TRBJ2-7; clone size: NA; CDR3 DNA: TGTGCCAGCAGCTTGAGACAGGGACAGCACGAGCAGTACTTC; CDR3 protein: CASSLRQGQHEQYF
V gene: TRBV19; D gene: NA; J gene: TRBJ2-3; clone size: once; CDR3 DNA: TGTGCCAGTTCGGACTCCTCCACAGATACGCAGTATTTT; CDR3 protein: CASSDSSTDTQYF
V gene: TRBV5-6; D gene: TRBD2; J gene: TRBJ2-1; clone size: NA; CDR3 DNA: TGTGCCAGCAGCCCCCTGGGCGGGAGTCCCTACAATGAGCAGTTCTTC; CDR3 protein: CASSPLGGSPYNEQFF
V gene: TRBV9; D gene: NA; J gene: TRBJ2-3; clone size: NA; CDR3 DNA: TGTGCCAGCAGCGTATCGGGGGGCCTTCGGACAGATACGCAGTATTTT; CDR3 protein: CASSVSGGLRTDTQYF
V gene: TRBV5-5; D gene: NA; J gene: TRBJ1-2; clone size: NA; CDR3 DNA: TGTGCCAGCAGCTTGGCCAACAGGGGCTACACCTTC; CDR3 protein: CASSLANRGYTF
V gene: TRBV30; D gene: TRBD2; J gene: TRBJ2-7; clone size: NA; CDR3 DNA: TGTGCCTGGAGTTCGGGAGGAGGCCCCTACGAGCAGTACTTC; CDR3 protein: CAWSSGGGPYEQYF
V gene: TRBV5-4; D gene: TRBD1; J gene: TRBJ2-2; clone size: NA; CDR3 DNA: TGTGCCAGCAGCTTGGGGCAGGGGGTGAACACCGGGGAGCTGTTTTTT; CDR3 protein: CASSLGQGVNTGELFF
V gene: TRBV4-3; D gene: NA; J gene: TRBJ1-1; clone size: NA; CDR3 DNA: TGCGCCAGCAGCCGCTTGACAGGGAACACTGAAGCTTTCTTT; CDR3 protein: CASSRLTGNTEAFF
V gene: TRBV4-3; D gene: NA; J gene: TRBJ1-1; clone size: NA; CDR3 DNA: TGCGCCAGCAGCCAAGACCCAGGTATCCGGACTGAAGCTTTCTTT; CDR3 protein: CASSQDPGIRTEAFF
V gene: TRBV6-1; D gene: TRBD1; J gene: TRBJ2-3; clone size: NA; CDR3 DNA: TGTGCCAGCAGAGAAAGGGGCAGGGGGCTTACAGATACGCAGTATTTT; CDR3 protein: CASRERGRGLTDTQYF
V gene: TRBV5-5; D gene: NA; J gene: TRBJ1-1; clone size: few; CDR3 DNA: TGTGCCAGCAGCTTGGCCAATGGGGGGGACACTGAAGCTTTCTTT; CDR3 protein: CASSLANGGDTEAFF
V gene: TRBV6-1; D gene: NA; J gene: TRBJ1-2; clone size: few; CDR3 DNA: TGTGCCAGCAGTGACGTGGGGGGTATCGGCTACACCTTC; CDR3 protein: CASSDVGGIGYTF
V gene: TRBV4-3; D gene: NA; J gene: TRBJ1-1; clone size: NA; CDR3 DNA: TGCGCCAGCAGCCAAGGTCGTCAGATGAACACTGAAGCTTTCTTT; CDR3 protein: CASSQGRQMNTEAFF